The next 3 T cell receptor beta chains were all read from a single sample in a study of blood T cell repertoires in COVID-19. TCRdb's table, derived via immunoSEQ multiplex PCR, lists solely in-frame clones and lacks some. The sample has about 250,000 clones; roughly 80% are singletons. Sequenced: peripheral blood. The receptors shown here come from a man in his forties or fifties with active or convalescent COVID-19.

Of note for this clone: The identical CDR3 is also encoded by other nucleotide sequences in the sample. This chain connects TRBV28 to TRBJ1-3; tentative D call: TRBD1 (6 bases). Germline V gene data show CDR1 as MDHEN and CDR2 as SYDVKM. Trimming shortened V by 5 bases and J by 6 bases, and 14 bases separated the two germline ends. The CDR3 is 14 amino acids. CDR3 DNA: TGTGCCAGCAGTCCTCAGGGGCTAGAAAACACCATATATTTT. It specifies CASSPQGLENTIYF.

V and J are TRBV11-3 and TRBJ1-1; D not certain. The CDR3 is made up of 12 amino acids. The germline gives CDR1 SGHNT, CDR2 YENEEA. The germline V and J ends were trimmed by 3 bases and 7 bases, with 9 bases remaining between them. CDR3: CASSFTGNEAFF. CDR3 DNA sequence: TGTGCCAGCAGCTTTACGGGAAATGAAGCTTTCTTT.

The rearrangement uses TRBV7-9 and TRBJ2-7, with 9 bases matching TRBD1. Germline V lookup: CDR1 SEHNR, CDR2 FQNEAQ (reference sequence). The CDR3 loop spans 13 amino acids. CDR3 sequence reads: CVNRDRALYEQYF. In DNA form, the CDR3 reads TGTGTTAATAGGGACAGGGCCCTCTACGAGCAGTACTTC.